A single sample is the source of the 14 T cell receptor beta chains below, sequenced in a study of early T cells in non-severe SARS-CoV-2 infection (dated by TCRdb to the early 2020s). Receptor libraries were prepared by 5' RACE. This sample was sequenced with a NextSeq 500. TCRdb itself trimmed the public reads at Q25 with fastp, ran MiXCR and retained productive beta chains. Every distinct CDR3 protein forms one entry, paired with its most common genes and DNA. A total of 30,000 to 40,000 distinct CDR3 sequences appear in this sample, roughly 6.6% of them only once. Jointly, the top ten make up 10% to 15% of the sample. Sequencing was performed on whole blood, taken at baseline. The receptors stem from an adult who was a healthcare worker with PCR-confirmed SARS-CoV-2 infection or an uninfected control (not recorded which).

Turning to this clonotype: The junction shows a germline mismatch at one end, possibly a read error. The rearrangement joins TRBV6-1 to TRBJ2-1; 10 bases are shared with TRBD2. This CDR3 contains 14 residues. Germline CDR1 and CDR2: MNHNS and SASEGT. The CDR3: CASREREGWNEQFF. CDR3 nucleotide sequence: TGTGCCAGCCGTGAGCGGGAGGGTTGGAATGAGCAGTTCTTC.

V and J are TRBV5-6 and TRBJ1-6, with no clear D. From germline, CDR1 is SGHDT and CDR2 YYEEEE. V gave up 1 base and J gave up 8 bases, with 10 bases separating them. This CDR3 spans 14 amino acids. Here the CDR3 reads CASSLRGADSPLHF. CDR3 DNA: TGTGCCAGCAGCTTGCGGGGTGCGGATTCACCCCTCCACTTT.

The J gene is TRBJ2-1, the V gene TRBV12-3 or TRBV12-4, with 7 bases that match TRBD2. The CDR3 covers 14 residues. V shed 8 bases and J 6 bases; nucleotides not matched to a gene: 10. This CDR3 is CASEPGLPTNEQFF. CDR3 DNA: TGTGCCAGCGAACCGGGACTACCAACCAATGAGCAGTTCTTC.

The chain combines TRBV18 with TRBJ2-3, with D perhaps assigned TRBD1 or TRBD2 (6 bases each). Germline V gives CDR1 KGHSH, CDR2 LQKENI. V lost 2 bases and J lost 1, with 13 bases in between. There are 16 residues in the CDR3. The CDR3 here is CASSPSRGRGTDTQYF. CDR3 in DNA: TGTGCCAGCTCACCAAGCCGGGGGCGCGGCACAGATACGCAGTATTTT.

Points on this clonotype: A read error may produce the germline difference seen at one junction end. The CDR3 coding sequence is TGCAGCCTTGATGGCCGGGGGGCCGGCTATGGCTACACCTTC. This codes for CSLDGRGAGYGYTF. The chain carries TRBV29-1 and TRBJ1-2; perhaps TRBD1 as D (6 bases). The CDR3 is 14 residues long. Per the germline V gene, CDR1 is SQVTM and CDR2 is ANQGSEA.

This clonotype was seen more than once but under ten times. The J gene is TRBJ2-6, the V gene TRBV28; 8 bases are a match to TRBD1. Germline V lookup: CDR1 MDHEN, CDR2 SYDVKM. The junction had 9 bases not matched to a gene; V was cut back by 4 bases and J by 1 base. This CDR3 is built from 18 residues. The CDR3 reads CASSYQDRGRSGANVLTF. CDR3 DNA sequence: TGTGCCAGCAGTTATCAAGACAGGGGCCGGTCTGGGGCCAACGTCCTGACTTTC.

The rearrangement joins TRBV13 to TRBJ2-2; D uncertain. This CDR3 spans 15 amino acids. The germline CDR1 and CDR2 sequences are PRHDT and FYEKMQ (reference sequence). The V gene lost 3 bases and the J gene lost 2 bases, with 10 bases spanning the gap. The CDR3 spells CASSFAQINTGELFF. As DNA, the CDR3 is TGTGCCAGCAGCTTTGCACAGATCAACACCGGGGAGCTGTTTTTT.

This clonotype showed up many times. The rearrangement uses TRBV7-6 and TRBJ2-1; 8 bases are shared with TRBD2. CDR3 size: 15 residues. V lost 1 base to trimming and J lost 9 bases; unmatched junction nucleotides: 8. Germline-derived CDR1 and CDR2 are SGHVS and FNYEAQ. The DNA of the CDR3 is TGTGCCAGCAGCTTAGATAGCGGGGTGGGGATTGAGCAGTTCTTC. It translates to CASSLDSGVGIEQFF.

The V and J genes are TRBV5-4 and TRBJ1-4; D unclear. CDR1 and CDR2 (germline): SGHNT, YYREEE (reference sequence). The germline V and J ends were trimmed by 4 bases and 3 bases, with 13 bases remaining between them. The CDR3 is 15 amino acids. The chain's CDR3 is CASSASLSPNEKLFF. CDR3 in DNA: TGTGCCAGCAGCGCCTCTCTATCCCCTAATGAAAAACTGTTTTTT.

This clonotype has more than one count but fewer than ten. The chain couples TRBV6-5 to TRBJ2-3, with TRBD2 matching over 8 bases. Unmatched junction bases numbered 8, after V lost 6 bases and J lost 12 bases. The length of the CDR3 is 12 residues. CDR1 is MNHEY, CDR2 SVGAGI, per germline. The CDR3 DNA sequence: TGTGCCAGCAGCGGGGAGAGCGGGAGTCAGTATTTT. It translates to CASSGESGSQYF.

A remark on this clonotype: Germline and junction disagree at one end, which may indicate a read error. CDR3 nucleotide sequence: TGTGCCAGGAGTTACGGAGGGTCCGCCAACACTGAAGCTTTCTTT. Amino acid sequence: CARSYGGSANTEAFF. The rearrangement links TRBV6-5 to TRBJ1-1, with D unresolved. The CDR3 covers 15 residues. CDR1 is MNHEY and CDR2 is SVGAGI in the germline V gene.

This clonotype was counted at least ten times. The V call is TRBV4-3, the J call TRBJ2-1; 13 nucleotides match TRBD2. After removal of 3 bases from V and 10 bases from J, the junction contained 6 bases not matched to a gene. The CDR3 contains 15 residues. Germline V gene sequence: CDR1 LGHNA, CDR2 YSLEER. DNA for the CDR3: TGCGCCAGCAGCCATACTAGCGGGAGGGCATTGGAGCAGTTCTTC. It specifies CASSHTSGRALEQFF.

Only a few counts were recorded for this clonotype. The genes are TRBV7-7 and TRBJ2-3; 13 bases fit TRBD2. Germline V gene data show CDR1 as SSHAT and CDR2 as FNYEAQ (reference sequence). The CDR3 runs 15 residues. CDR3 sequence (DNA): TGTGCTAGCGGATTACTAGCGGGAGGGCCAGATACGCAGTATTTT. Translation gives CASGLLAGGPDTQYF.

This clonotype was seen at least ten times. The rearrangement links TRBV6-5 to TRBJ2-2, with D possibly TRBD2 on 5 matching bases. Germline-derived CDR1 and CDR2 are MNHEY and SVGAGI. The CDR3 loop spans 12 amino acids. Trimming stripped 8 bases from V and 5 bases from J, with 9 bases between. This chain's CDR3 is CASRRGTGELFF. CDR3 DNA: TGTGCCAGCCGGAGAGGGACCGGGGAGCTGTTTTTT.